Below are 9 T cell receptor beta chains sequenced from a single sample in a study of cytomegalovirus exposure and HLA in healthy donors. Amplification used 60 Vbeta primers and 13 Jbeta primers. Only in-frame clones appear in the TCRdb table, and some are missing; sequencing was by immunoSEQ multiplex PCR. The table has 200,000 to 300,000 clones, around 83% seen once. The sequencing sample was made of PBMCs. The receptors shown here come from a girl aged 2 to 10 in good health and CMV-seronegative.

The gene calls are TRBV10-2 and TRBJ1-1; the D gene is possibly TRBD1 (5 bases). CDR1 and CDR2 from the germline V gene are WSHSY and SAAADI. The CDR3 consists of 11 residues. The V end was cut by 4 bases, the J end by 7 bases, with 7 bases between. The CDR3 DNA follows: TGCGCCAGCAGTGCAGGGTATGAAGCTTTCTTT. This codes for CASSAGYEAFF.

CDR3 in DNA: TGTGCCAGCAGCCCCTATCAGGACATGATCAATACGCAGTATTTT. Protein product: CASSPYQDMINTQYF. V is TRBV9 and J is TRBJ2-3; a weak D match, TRBD1 (5 bases). Deletions cut 4 bases from V and 7 bases from J, with 19 bases between. The V gene's germline CDR1 is SGDLS and CDR2 YYNGEE. This CDR3 contains 15 residues.

The chain couples TRBV2 to TRBJ1-1; D is possibly TRBD1 (5 bases). Germline lookup yields CDR1 SNHLY and CDR2 FYNNEI. This CDR3 has 14 amino acids. Between the trimmed V and J ends, which lost 6 bases and 1 base, there was a span of 12 bases. The CDR3 reads CASRKTEENTEAFF. Here the CDR3 DNA reads TGTGCCAGCAGGAAGACAGAAGAGAACACTGAAGCTTTCTTT.

The rearrangement joins TRBV11-2 to TRBJ2-7; 9 nucleotides match TRBD2. Trimming at V came to 5 bases and at J to 3 bases, leaving 20 bases not matched to a gene. CDR3 size: 19 residues. Germline CDR1 reads SGHAT; CDR2 reads FQNNGV. CDR3 amino acids: CASSRIILLGGGGDYEQYF. Here the CDR3 DNA reads TGTGCCAGCAGCCGGATCATCCTCTTAGGGGGCGGGGGGGACTACGAGCAGTACTTC.

CDR3 region: CASRWSLGGETDTQYF. DNA for the CDR3: TGTGCCAGCAGGTGGAGCCTAGGGGGAGAAACAGATACGCAGTATTTT. The genes are TRBV27 and TRBJ2-3, with D perhaps TRBD1 (6 bases). The CDR3 contains 16 residues. Germline lookup yields CDR1 MNHEY and CDR2 SMNVEV (reference sequence). V was pared by 6 bases and J by 3 bases, with 19 bases between.

The chain links TRBV7-9 to TRBJ1-2; D is perhaps TRBD1 (5 bases). CDR3 size: 14 residues. V lost 1 base and J lost 9, with 15 bases in between. CDR1 is SEHNR, CDR2 FQNEAQ, per germline (reference sequence). In nucleotides, the CDR3 is TGTGCCAGCAGCTTAGAGACGGGGGTTGGAAGCTACACCTTC. Encoded protein: CASSLETGVGSYTF.

The chain couples TRBV29-1 to TRBJ1-2; TRBD1 agrees at 7 bases. The CDR3 totals 13 residues. Trimming took 6 bases from V and 6 from J; bases not matched to a gene: 10. From germline, CDR1 is SQVTM and CDR2 ANQGSEA. For the CDR3, the DNA is TGCAGCGTCGAGGGGGCGCGAGGAGATGGCTACACCTTC. Its translation is CSVEGARGDGYTF.

This chain connects TRBV4-1 to TRBJ1-2, with TRBD1 identical over 9 bases. The CDR3 spans 19 residues. Germline lookup yields CDR1 MGHRA and CDR2 YSYEKL. Germline trimming cut 0 bases from V and 8 bases from J; bases unmatched to any gene: 19. The DNA of the CDR3 is TGCGCCAGCAGCCAAGATACAGCTACAGGGGGCTCTGTGCAGAGCGGCTACACCTTC. Its protein product is CASSQDTATGGSVQSGYTF.

The chain is built from TRBV5-6 and TRBJ2-3; D unclear. CDR3 length equals 15 residues. V shed 1 base and J shed 2 bases, with 11 bases lying between them. The germline V gene has CDR1 SGHDT and CDR2 YYEEEE. CDR3 nucleotides: TGTGCCAGCAGCTTGTCTGAGATGTTCACAGATACGCAGTATTTT. Its protein product is CASSLSEMFTDTQYF.